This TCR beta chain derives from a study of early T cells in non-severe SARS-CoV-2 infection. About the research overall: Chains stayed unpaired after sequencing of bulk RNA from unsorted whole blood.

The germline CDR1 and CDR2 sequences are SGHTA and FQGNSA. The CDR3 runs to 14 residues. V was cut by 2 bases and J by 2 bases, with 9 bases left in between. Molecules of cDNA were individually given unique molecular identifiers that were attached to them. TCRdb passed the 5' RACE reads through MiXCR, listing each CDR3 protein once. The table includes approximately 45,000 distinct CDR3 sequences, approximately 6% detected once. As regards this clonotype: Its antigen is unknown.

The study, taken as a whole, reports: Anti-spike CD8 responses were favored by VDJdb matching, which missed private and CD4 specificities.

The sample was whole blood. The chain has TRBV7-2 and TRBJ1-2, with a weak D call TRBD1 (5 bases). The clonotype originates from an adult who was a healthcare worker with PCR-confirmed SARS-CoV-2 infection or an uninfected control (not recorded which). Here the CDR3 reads CASSLSWGNYGYTF. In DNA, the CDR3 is TGTGCCAGCAGCTTAAGTTGGGGGAACTATGGCTACACCTTC.